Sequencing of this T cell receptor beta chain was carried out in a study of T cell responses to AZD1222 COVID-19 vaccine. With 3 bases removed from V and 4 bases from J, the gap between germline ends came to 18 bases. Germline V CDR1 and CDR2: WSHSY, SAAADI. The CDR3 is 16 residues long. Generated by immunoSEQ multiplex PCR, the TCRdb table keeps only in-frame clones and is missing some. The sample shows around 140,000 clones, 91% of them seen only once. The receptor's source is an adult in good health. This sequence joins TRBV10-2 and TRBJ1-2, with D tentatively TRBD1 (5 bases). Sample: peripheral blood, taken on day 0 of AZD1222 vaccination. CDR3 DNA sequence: TGCGCCAGCAGTGACAACTGGTGGTCGGGGACCTATGGCTACACCTTC. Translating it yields CASSDNWWSGTYGYTF.